The T cell receptor (beta chain) described here comes from a study of human T cells and chemical hapten exposure. At the level of the study: Chiefly female patients presented with alopecia areata, totalis or universalis. The study, taken as a whole, reports: TCRs exceeding 1 in 1000 frequency stayed unchanged with DPC sensitization. Counts of expanded TCRs at PT1 were positively correlated with patch test score.

The CDR3 is made up of 14 amino acids. With 4 bases removed from V and 8 bases from J, the gap between germline ends came to 15 bases. Germline V gene lookup returns CDR1 MNHEY and CDR2 SMNVEV (reference sequence). Each CDR3 protein is one row after TCRdb ran MiXCR on the RACE reads. The table lists about 42,000 distinct CDR3 sequences, about an eighth of them singletons, with 4.5% to 6% in the top ten. This clonotype was observed a handful of times. Its antigen remains unknown. The sample's time point: pre-sensitization, week 0. Treatment reported: therapeutic diphenylcyclopropenone sensitization with weekly scalp DPC. Alopecia patients between 18 and 70 years old and suitable for DPC were used as donors.

The clonotype originates from a woman between 25 and 40 years old with alopecia areata. Some clones in this sample may be carry-over from other donors' samples. V gene TRBV27 combines with J gene TRBJ1-5; D call uncertain. This sample comprised whole blood, obtained in connection with sensitization to the hapten diphenylcyclopropenone (DPC). Written as DNA, the CDR3 is TGTGCCAGCAGTTCCTTGAAGTCTTTGGAGCCCCAGCATTTT. Amino acid sequence: CASSSLKSLEPQHF.